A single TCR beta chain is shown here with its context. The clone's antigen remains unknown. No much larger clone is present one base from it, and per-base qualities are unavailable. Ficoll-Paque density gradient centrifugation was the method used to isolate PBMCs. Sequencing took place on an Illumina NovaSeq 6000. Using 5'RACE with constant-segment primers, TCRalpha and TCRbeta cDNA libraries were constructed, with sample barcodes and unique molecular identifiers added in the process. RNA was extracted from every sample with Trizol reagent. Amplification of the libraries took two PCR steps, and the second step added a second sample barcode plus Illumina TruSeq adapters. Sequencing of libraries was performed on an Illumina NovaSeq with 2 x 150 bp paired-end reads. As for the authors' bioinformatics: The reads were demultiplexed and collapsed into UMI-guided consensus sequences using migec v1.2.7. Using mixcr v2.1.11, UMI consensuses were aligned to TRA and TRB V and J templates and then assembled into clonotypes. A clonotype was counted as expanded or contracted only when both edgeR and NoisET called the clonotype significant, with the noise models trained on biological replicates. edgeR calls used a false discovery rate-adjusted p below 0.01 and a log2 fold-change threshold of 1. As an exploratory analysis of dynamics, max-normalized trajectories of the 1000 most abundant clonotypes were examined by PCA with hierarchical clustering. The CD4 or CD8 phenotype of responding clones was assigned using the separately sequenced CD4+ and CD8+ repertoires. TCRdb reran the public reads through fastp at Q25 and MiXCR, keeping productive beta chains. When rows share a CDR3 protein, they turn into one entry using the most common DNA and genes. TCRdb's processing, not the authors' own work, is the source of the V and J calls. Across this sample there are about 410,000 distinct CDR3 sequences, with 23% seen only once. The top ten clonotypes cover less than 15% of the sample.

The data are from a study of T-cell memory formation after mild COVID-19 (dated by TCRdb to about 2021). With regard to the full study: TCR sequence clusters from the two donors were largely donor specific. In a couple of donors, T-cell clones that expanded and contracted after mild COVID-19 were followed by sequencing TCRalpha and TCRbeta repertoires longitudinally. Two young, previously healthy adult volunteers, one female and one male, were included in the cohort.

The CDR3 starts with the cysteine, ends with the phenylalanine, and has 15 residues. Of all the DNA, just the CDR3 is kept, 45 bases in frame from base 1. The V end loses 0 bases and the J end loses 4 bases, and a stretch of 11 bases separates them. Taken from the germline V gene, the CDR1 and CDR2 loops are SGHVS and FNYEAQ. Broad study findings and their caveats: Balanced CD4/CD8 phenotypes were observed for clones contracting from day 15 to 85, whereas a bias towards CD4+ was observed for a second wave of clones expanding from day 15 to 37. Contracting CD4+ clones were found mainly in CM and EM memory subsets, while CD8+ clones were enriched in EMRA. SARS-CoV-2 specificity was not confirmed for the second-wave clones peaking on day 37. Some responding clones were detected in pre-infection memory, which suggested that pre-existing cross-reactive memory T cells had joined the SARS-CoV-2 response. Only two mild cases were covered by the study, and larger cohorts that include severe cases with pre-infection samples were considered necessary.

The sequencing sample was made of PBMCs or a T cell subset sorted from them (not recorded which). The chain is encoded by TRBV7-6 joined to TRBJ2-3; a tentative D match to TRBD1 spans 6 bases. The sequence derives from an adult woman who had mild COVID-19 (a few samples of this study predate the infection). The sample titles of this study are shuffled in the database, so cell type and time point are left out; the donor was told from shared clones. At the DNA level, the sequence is TGTGCCAGCAGCTTAGCCGGACAGTTCGCAGATACGCAGTATTTT. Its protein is CASSLAGQFADTQYF. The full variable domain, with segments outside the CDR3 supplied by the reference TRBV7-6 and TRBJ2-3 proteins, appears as GAGVSQSPRYKVTKRGQDVALRCDPISGHVSLYWYRQALGQGPEFLTYFNYEAQQDKSGLPNDRFSAERPEGSISTLTIQRTEQRDSAMYRCASSLAGQFADTQYFGPGTRLTVL.